This TCR beta chain was captured by sequencing in a study of human T cells and chemical hapten exposure. Study at large: Small pooled library volume differences mainly caused per-sample TCR yield variation. Study-wide points: TCRs at high frequency, those above 1 in 1000, did not change with DPC sensitization.

The CDR3 is 16 amino acids. Germline lookup yields CDR1 ENHRY and CDR2 SYGVKD. J lost 0 bases, V lost 6 bases, and 5 bases had no gene match. Noted time point: healthy volunteer bleed at 2 weeks. Unfractionated whole blood yielded the extracted total RNA. During construction of the library, unique molecular identifiers were attached to individual cDNA molecules for quantitative, reproducible TCR counting. Original data processing: Across samples, TCR counts had a median of roughly 97,000 and ranged from roughly 20,000 to 690,600. TCRdb used MiXCR to reprocess the RACE reads, holding one entry per CDR3 protein. The V and J calls follow TCRdb's processing rather than the paper's. Here the sample spans roughly 130,000 distinct CDR3 sequences, approximately 9% being singletons. This clonotype was seen at least ten times. Its target is not known.

The sample consisted of whole blood. The rearrangement uses TRBV10-3 and TRBJ2-7; 13 positions match TRBD2. The sequence was obtained from a male donor in good health. Some clones in this sample may be carry-over from other donors' samples. CDR3 loop: CAIRGGLAGLSYEQYF. In nucleotides, the CDR3 is TGTGCCATCAGGGGGGGACTAGCGGGGCTCTCCTACGAGCAGTACTTC.